Presented here are 2 T cell receptor beta chains from one specimen sequenced in a study of OX40 agonist ivuxolimab in advanced cancers. Sequenced by immunoSEQ multiplex PCR; TCRdb stores in-frame clones only, minus some. The sample lists roughly 50,000 clones; 65% to 85% were seen once. The sequenced sample was CD4+ or CD8+ T cells sorted from blood, obtained in a trial of the OX40 agonist ivuxolimab. These receptors were taken from an adult with an advanced solid tumor such as melanoma, head and neck, liver or kidney cancer.

This clone was seen a few times. The V call is TRBV7-9, the J call TRBJ1-5; TRBD1 aligns across 9 bases. The germline gives CDR1 SEHNR, CDR2 FQNEAQ (reference sequence). V gave up 3 bases and J gave up 4 bases; unmatched junction bases: 7. The CDR3 contains 16 residues. In nucleotides, the CDR3 is TGTGCCAGCAGCTTGGGGGGGACAGGGATGAATCAGCCCCAGCATTTT. The encoded protein is CASSLGGTGMNQPQHF.

This sequence joins TRBV10-1 and TRBJ2-1; possibly TRBD1 for D (5 bases). This CDR3 is 15 amino acids long. V gave up 0 bases and J gave up 8 bases, with 14 bases separating them. Germline V gives CDR1 WNHNN, CDR2 SYGVQD (reference sequence). The CDR3, as DNA: TGCGCCAGCAGTGAGTCCCAGATAGGGGCAGATGAGCAGTTCTTC. It translates to CASSESQIGADEQFF.